The 5 T cell receptor beta chains given below trace back to one sample, sequenced in a study of blood T cell repertoires in COVID-19. Assay used: immunoSEQ multiplex PCR; TCRdb lists only in-frame clones, some missing. This table has approximately 290,000 clones, more than 85% appearing once. Sequenced: peripheral blood. The receptors here all came from a man aged 25 to 45 with acute or convalescent COVID-19.

The chain couples TRBV11-2 to TRBJ1-1, with 11 bases that match TRBD1. The germline CDR1 and CDR2 sequences are SGHAT and FQNNGV. The CDR3 is 14 residues long. Germline trimming cut 5 bases from V and 5 bases from J; bases unmatched to any gene: 4. The CDR3 DNA follows: TGTGCCAGCAGCGTCGGACAGGGGGCAACTGAAGCTTTCTTT. Residues: CASSVGQGATEAFF.

Note on this clone: A much larger clone lies one base from this, so it may be a read error. This chain joins TRBV5-6 and TRBJ1-2; TRBD1 matches at 7 bases. CDR3 length: 14 residues. Per germline, CDR1 SGHDT and CDR2 YYEEEE. The CDR3 reads CANSWNQGVYGYTF. The DNA of the CDR3 is TGTGCCAACAGCTGGAATCAGGGGGTCTATGGCTACACCTTC.

The chain combines TRBV5-5 with TRBJ2-2; no firm D call. Looked up from germline, CDR1 is SGHKS and CDR2 is YYEKEE (reference sequence). The CDR3 length is 13 residues. V lost 7 bases and J 1 base, leaving 8 bases between the germline ends. CDR3 sequence (DNA): TGTGCCAGCCTTAGAAGGAACACCGGGGAGCTGTTTTTT. The encoded protein is CASLRRNTGELFF. The whole variable domain, filled in from reference TRBV5-5 and TRBJ2-2, reads DAGVTQSPTHLIKTRGQQVTLRCSPISGHKSVSWYQQVLGQGPQFIFQYYEKEERGRGNFPDRFSARQFPNYSSELNVNALLLGDSALYLCASLRRNTGELFFGEGSRLTVL.

The chain has TRBV27 and TRBJ2-5; 8 nucleotides match TRBD1. The CDR3 spans 16 residues. Germline V gene lookup returns CDR1 MNHEY and CDR2 SMNVEV (reference sequence). Losses at the gene ends were 3 bases for V and 5 bases for J; bases not matched to a gene: 11. The CDR3 region has the DNA TGTGCCAGCAGTTTTGAGGGCAGGGGGCTGATGGAGACCCAGTACTTC. As protein: CASSFEGRGLMETQYF.

The chain uses TRBV28 and TRBJ1-6; TRBD1 might be the D (5 bases). Germline lookup yields CDR1 MDHEN and CDR2 SYDVKM. The V and J ends lost 6 bases and 10 bases respectively, with 10 bases between them. This CDR3 spans 12 amino acids. Here the CDR3 reads CASRGGNSPLHF. DNA for the CDR3: TGTGCCAGCAGGGGGGGTAACTCACCCCTCCACTTT.